This record looks at one T cell receptor beta chain sequence and its context. What it binds is unknown. The CDR3 runs to 13 residues. Per germline, CDR1 LNHNV and CDR2 YYDKDF (reference sequence). Trimming pared 3 bases from V and 6 bases from J, leaving 9 bases between. The PCR made use of 60 Vbeta and 13 Jbeta primers. This table comes from immunoSEQ multiplex PCR, and its TCRdb copy is limited to in-frame clones, with some not included. The sample records 150,000 to 200,000 clones, around 70% being singletons. The data stem from a study of cytomegalovirus exposure and HLA in healthy donors. Background on the study: The Caucasian-associated ancestry cluster contained approximately 81% of the approximately 390 genotyped donors.

Study findings and constraints: In a later analysis, across HLA loci, associated TCR counts were highest for DRB1, lowest for HLA-C. Analyzed later, most CMV-associated TCR beta chains appeared HLA-restricted.

The chain combines TRBV15 with TRBJ2-4; the D gene is possibly TRBD1 (6 bases). This sequence originates from a male donor in good health and CMV-seronegative. Material for sequencing was PBMCs. CDR3 sequence: CATSSLGGNIQYF. The CDR3 coding sequence is TGTGCCACCAGCAGCCTAGGGGGAAACATTCAGTACTTC.